This is a list of T cell receptor beta chains from one sample in a study of T cells in Graves' hyperthyroidism and ophthalmopathy. TCRdb re-called the multiplex PCR reads through MiXCR, storing one row per CDR3 protein. The sample contains hundreds of thousands of distinct CDR3 sequences, roughly a sixth of which appear only once. Sequencing used blood. The receptors shown here come from a middle-aged woman with Graves' ophthalmopathy. Both conserved end residues are part of each CDR3. A D gene is named only where the DNA matches it firmly. Clone size appears in some rows only: once, few, many, or a class for an expanded clone.

>few|TRBV2|TRBJ1-1|-
TGTGCCAAGACCTTTGGGTTTTCTGAAGCTTTCTTT
CAKTFGFSEAFF
>many|TRBV7-2|TRBJ1-2|-
TGTGCCAGCAGCTTAGACAGGTCCTATGGCTACACCTTC
CASSLDRSYGYTF
>few|TRBV20-1|TRBJ1-2|-
TGCAGTGCTAGCTATGGATTAGACTATGGCTACACCTTC
CSASYGLDYGYTF
>many|TRBV12-3/TRBV12-4|TRBJ1-5|TRBD1
TGTGCCAGCAGACCAGACAGGGTGGGTCAGCCCCAGCATTTT
CASRPDRVGQPQHF
>-|TRBV29-1|TRBJ2-1|TRBD2
TGCAGCGTTGGGGGTAGCGGGAGGGCAGGGTCCTACAATGAGCAGTTCTTC
CSVGGSGRAGSYNEQFF
>-|TRBV7-9|TRBJ1-1|TRBD1
TGTGCCAGCAGCTTCCCCGGGACAGGGGAGAACACTGAAGCTTTCTTT
CASSFPGTGENTEAFF
>-|TRBV6-1|TRBJ2-2|-
TGTGCCAGCATTCCAAGGGGGGCAGGGACCGGGGAGCTGTTTTTT
CASIPRGAGTGELFF
>-|TRBV11-2|TRBJ1-3|TRBD1
TGTGCCAGCAGCTTAAGGGGGCCAGGAAACACCATATATTTT
CASSLRGPGNTIYF
>many|TRBV6-1|TRBJ1-1|-
TGTGCCAGCAGGGACTCAGGGTGGAGGACTGAAGCTTTCTTT
CASRDSGWRTEAFF
>-|TRBV28|TRBJ1-6|-
TGTGCCAGCAGTTCCGACGGACTCCGACCCCTCCACTTT
CASSSDGLRPLHF
>many|TRBV5-1|TRBJ2-7|TRBD1
TGCGCCAGCAGCTTGGCCCTCGGACAGGGGTACGAGCAGTACTTC
CASSLALGQGYEQYF
>few|TRBV29-1|TRBJ1-3|-
TGCAGCGTTCCGGGGTTTGGAAACACCATATATTTT
CSVPGFGNTIYF
>many|TRBV29-1|TRBJ2-1|-
TGCAGCGTCGGGACAAAGTACAATGAGCAGTTCTTC
CSVGTKYNEQFF
>once|TRBV7-8|TRBJ1-4|-
TGTGCCAGCAGCTTAGGAGGAGGCAGGGGATTCGGAAAACTGTTTTTT
CASSLGGGRGFGKLFF
>once|TRBV20-1|TRBJ1-6|TRBD1
TGCAGTGCTGAAGGCGGGCGGACAGGATATAATTCACCCCTCCACTTT
CSAEGGRTGYNSPLHF
>many|TRBV20-1|TRBJ1-2|TRBD1
TGCAGTGCTAAAACCGGGACAGCTTATGGCTACACCTTC
CSAKTGTAYGYTF
>many|TRBV3-1|TRBJ2-1|-
TGTGCCAGCAGCCAGGCCCCGACGGGGTTGGATGAGCAGTTCTTC
CASSQAPTGLDEQFF
>many|TRBV3-1|TRBJ1-1|-
TGTGCCAGCAGCCAAGATCCCACGGTGGGGACTGAAGCTTTCTTT
CASSQDPTVGTEAFF
>few|TRBV3-1|TRBJ2-7|-
TGTGCCAGCAGCCAAAGAGGGGCAGGGCACGAGCAGTACTTC
CASSQRGAGHEQYF
>-|TRBV18|TRBJ1-1|-
TGTGCCAGCTGTACAGGGAGGAACACTGAAGCTTTCTTT
CASCTGRNTEAFF
>many|TRBV2|TRBJ2-7|-
TGTGCCAGCAGTGTTTCTTGGACAGTGTCCTACGAGCAGTACTTC
CASSVSWTVSYEQYF
>-|TRBV5-1|TRBJ2-7|TRBD1
TGCGCCAGCAGCTCCCGGGACAGGGGATTCGGGCAGTACTTC
CASSSRDRGFGQYF
>many|TRBV28|TRBJ2-1|-
TGTGCCAGCAGTTTAGGCGACGGGGGGCAGTTCTTC
CASSLGDGGQFF
>many|TRBV3-1|TRBJ2-5|-
TGTGCCAGCAGCCCCGCAACTACAGGGCAAGAGACCCAGTACTTC
CASSPATTGQETQYF
>-|TRBV4-2|TRBJ1-2|-
TGTGCCAGCAGCCAAGCAGAGGATCATAACTATGGCTACACCTTC
CASSQAEDHNYGYTF
>-|TRBV13|TRBJ1-5|TRBD1
TGTGCCAGCAGTGGACAGGGGTATGGTCAGCCCCAGCATTTT
CASSGQGYGQPQHF
>-|TRBV7-9|TRBJ2-1|TRBD2
TGTGCCAGCAGCTTATTCGCGGGAGTCTACAATGAGCAGTTCTTC
CASSLFAGVYNEQFF
>many|TRBV30|TRBJ2-1|TRBD1
TGTGCCTGGAGTCGGACAGGAAATGAGCAGTTCTTC
CAWSRTGNEQFF
>many|TRBV18|TRBJ2-1|TRBD1
TGTGCCAGCTCACCAATTGGGACAGGGGGTTTTAGGGAGCAGTTCTTC
CASSPIGTGGFREQFF
>-|TRBV6-1|TRBJ1-1|-
TGTGCCAGCAGAACCCTACCGGGGGGCAGGGAGTGGAACACTGAAGCTTTCTTT
CASRTLPGGREWNTEAFF
>-|TRBV4-1|TRBJ2-1|TRBD2
TGCGCCAGCAGGCGGACCTTGCGGGAGGTTGCCTACAATGAGCAGTTCTTC
CASRRTLREVAYNEQFF
>-|TRBV7-2|TRBJ1-4|-
TGTGCCAGCAGTCTAGCGGGATTTAATGAAAAACTGTTTTTT
CASSLAGFNEKLFF
>-|TRBV30|TRBJ1-2|-
TGTGCCTGGAGTGTAGGACTCAACTATGGCTACACCTTC
CAWSVGLNYGYTF
>-|TRBV7-3|TRBJ2-2|-
TGTGCCAGCAGTCCTCAGTTCGGGGAGCTGTTTTTT
CASSPQFGELFF
>-|TRBV28|TRBJ1-2|TRBD1
TGTGCCAGCAGGACCGGACAGGGGGATGGCTACACCTTC
CASRTGQGDGYTF
>-|TRBV6-6|TRBJ1-2|-
TGTGCCAGCAGTTACTCGATCCCGGGGGAAGATGGCTACACCTTC
CASSYSIPGEDGYTF
>many|TRBV30|TRBJ2-3|-
TGTGCCTGGAGAACCCAGAGCACAGATACGCAGTATTTT
CAWRTQSTDTQYF
>many|TRBV11-2|TRBJ2-5|-
TGTGCCAGCAGCTTAGGCGGCCATCGGGGAGAGACCCAGTACTTC
CASSLGGHRGETQYF
>many|TRBV2|TRBJ2-7|-
TGTGCCAGCAGTGAAAAAACAGGGCTAGCGGTCCTCGAGCAGTACTTC
CASSEKTGLAVLEQYF
>-|TRBV27|TRBJ1-1|-
TGTGCCAGCAGTTTACTAACACAGAACACTGAAGCTTTCTTT
CASSLLTQNTEAFF
>many|TRBV28|TRBJ2-7|TRBD1
TGTGCCAGCAGAAGGACAGGTTCTATCCTAGAGCAGTACTTC
CASRRTGSILEQYF
>few|TRBV27|TRBJ2-1|TRBD2
TGTGCCAGCAGTTTAGGACTAGCGCCCTTGAATGAGCAGTTCTTC
CASSLGLAPLNEQFF
>many|TRBV12-3/TRBV12-4|TRBJ1-1|-
TGTGCCATTCACTTCGGGGGGGACACTGAAGCTTTCTTT
CAIHFGGDTEAFF
>few|TRBV27|TRBJ1-2|TRBD1
TGTGCCAGCAGTTTATCGACAGGGGGAGCGAAGGGCTACACCTTC
CASSLSTGGAKGYTF
>-|TRBV19|TRBJ1-5|TRBD1
TGTGCCAGTACCATACAGGGGGGACAGCCCCAGCATTTT
CASTIQGGQPQHF
>many|TRBV28|TRBJ1-2|-
TGTGCCAGCAGTCAAATTAGGGGATATGGCTACACCTTC
CASSQIRGYGYTF
>many|TRBV30|TRBJ2-1|-
TGTGCCTGGAGTGTTGCAGGTTACAATGAGCAGTTCTTC
CAWSVAGYNEQFF
>few|TRBV7-8|TRBJ1-3|-
TGTGCCAGCAGCCTCTCTTTGGACTCTGGAAACACCATATATTTT
CASSLSLDSGNTIYF
>-|TRBV18|TRBJ1-1|-
TGTGCCAGCTCACCACGGGCAGGGATGGGCCAAATGAACACTGAAGCTTTCTTT
CASSPRAGMGQMNTEAFF
>few|TRBV7-9|TRBJ2-1|TRBD1
TGTGCCAGCAGCACCGGGACAGGGCCCTACAATGAGCAGTTCTTC
CASSTGTGPYNEQFF